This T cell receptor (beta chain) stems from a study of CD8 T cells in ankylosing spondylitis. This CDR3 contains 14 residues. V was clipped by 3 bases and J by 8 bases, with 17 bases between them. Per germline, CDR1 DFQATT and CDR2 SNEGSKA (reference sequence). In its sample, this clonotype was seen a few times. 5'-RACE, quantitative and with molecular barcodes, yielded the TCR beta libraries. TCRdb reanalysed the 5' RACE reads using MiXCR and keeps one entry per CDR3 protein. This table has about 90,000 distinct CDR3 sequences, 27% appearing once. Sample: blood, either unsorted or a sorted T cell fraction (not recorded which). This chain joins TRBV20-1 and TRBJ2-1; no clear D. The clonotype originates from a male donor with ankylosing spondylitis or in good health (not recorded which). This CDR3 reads CSASRLIRADEQFF. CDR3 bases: TGCAGTGCTAGTCGACTGATTAGGGCGGATGAGCAGTTCTTC.